This T cell receptor beta chain is from a study of shared clonotypes between healthy human individuals. The V end lost 2 bases, the J end lost 7 bases, and 8 bases lay between the germline ends. Germline lookup yields CDR1 KGHSH and CDR2 LQKENI. The CDR3 sequence is 13 residues long. Study-wide results and caveats: Among the subsets, naive ones generally showed larger estimated richness than memory ones. Even with large depth, rarefaction showed that sorted-subset sequencing was incomplete. Among donors, clonotype sharing was expected to be affected by sequencing depth.

This table comes from immunoSEQ multiplex PCR, and its TCRdb copy is limited to in-frame clones, with some not included. The table lists 1.6 million or so clones, roughly 98.5% of them singletons. This clone has just one count. Its antigen remains unknown. Subsets obtained from CD4+ cells comprised CD45RA+ naive and CD45RA-negative memory cells. The genes are TRBV18 and TRBJ2-2, with D tentatively TRBD2 (5 bases). The sequence was collected from a man in his thirties or forties in good health. Sequencing was performed on naive CD4+ T cells sorted from blood. This sample's subset: CD45RA+ positively selected. The CDR3 loop is CASSPKGVGELFF. CDR3 bases: TGTGCCAGCTCACCAAAGGGAGTCGGGGAGCTGTTTTTT.